The 8 T cell receptor beta chains below all came from one sample that was sequenced in a study of a mutant IDH1 vaccine in newly diagnosed glioma. Produced via immunoSEQ multiplex PCR; TCRdb's table is partial and in-frame only. The table lists roughly 50,000 clones, about three quarters of them singletons. This sample's time point: week 23, last vaccination. A single vaccine dose contained 300 ug of mutant IDH1 20-mer peptide, and topical imiquimod was used with it. Antigens for these TCRs are unknown. The material sequenced was PBMCs, taken from a glioma patient whose treatment included an IDH1 peptide vaccine. Receptor source: a woman in her forties with glioma. Some clones in this sample may be carry-over from other donors' samples.

The rearrangement links TRBV4-3 to TRBJ2-7, with TRBD1 matching 8 bases. Germline-derived CDR1 and CDR2 are LGHNA and YSLEER. This CDR3 has 14 amino acids. Trimming at V came to 4 bases and at J to 6 bases, leaving 8 bases not matched to a gene. The CDR3 spells CASSLDRGYSEQYF. The DNA for the CDR3 is TGCGCCAGCAGCCTCGACAGGGGATATAGCGAGCAGTACTTC.

The genes are TRBV4-3 and TRBJ1-2; unclear D gene. Deletions cut 1 base from V and 5 bases from J, with 14 bases between. The CDR3 has 15 amino acids. Germline-derived CDR1 and CDR2 are LGHNA and YSLEER. The CDR3 nucleotides read TGCGCCAGCAGCCAAGTTTTCGGCGGGCAGTATGGCTACACCTTC. Amino acid sequence: CASSQVFGGQYGYTF.

V is TRBV5-6 and J is TRBJ2-5; perhaps TRBD1 as D (7 bases). V lost 1 base and J 2 bases, leaving 12 bases between the germline ends. In germline, CDR1 is SGHDT, CDR2 YYEEEE. This CDR3 contains 15 residues. CDR3 sequence reads: CASSLWGDRQETQYF. The CDR3, as DNA: TGTGCCAGCAGCTTGTGGGGGGACAGACAAGAGACCCAGTACTTC.

This clone showed up just a few times. The chain recombines TRBV29-1 with TRBJ1-5; possibly TRBD1 for D (6 bases). This CDR3 spans 12 amino acids. Trimming took off 7 bases at V and 7 bases at J, with 14 bases between the two ends. Germline CDR1 is SQVTM and CDR2 is ANQGSEA. The CDR3 region is CSASTGTQPQHF. Written as DNA, the CDR3 is TGCAGCGCCTCAACAGGGACCCAGCCCCAGCATTTT. Together with reference TRBV29-1 and TRBJ1-5, the CDR3 gives the full variable domain: SAVISQKPSRDICQRGTSLTIQCQVDSQVTMMFWYRQQPGQSLTLIATANQGSEATYESGFVIDKFPISRPNLTFSTLTVSNMSPEDSSIYLCSASTGTQPQHFGDGTRLSIL.

This chain's CDR3 is CASSLGAGASYEQYF. The CDR3 bases are TGTGCCAGCAGCTTAGGCGCGGGGGCATCCTACGAGCAGTACTTC. The chain couples TRBV7-2 to TRBJ2-7; possible D gene TRBD2, 7 bases. V was trimmed by 1 base and J by 1 base, leaving 11 bases between them. The CDR3 is made up of 15 amino acids. Germline lookup yields CDR1 SGHTA and CDR2 FQGNSA.

This clone appeared a few times. The genes are TRBV18 and TRBJ1-6, with D hard to call. Germline V gene lookup returns CDR1 KGHSH and CDR2 LQKENI. CDR3 size: 15 residues. Deletions cut 3 bases from V and 7 bases from J, with 13 bases between. The CDR3 DNA follows: TGTGCCAGCTCACCCGCTCAGACGGGGAATTCACCCCTCCACTTT. Its protein is CASSPAQTGNSPLHF.

The genes are TRBV5-6 and TRBJ1-5; TRBD1 is a possible D gene (6 bases). Germline loops: CDR1 SGHDT, CDR2 YYEEEE. Trimming stripped 0 bases from V and 6 bases from J, with 16 bases between. The CDR3 runs to 16 residues. Here the CDR3 DNA reads TGTGCCAGCAGCTTGGCGGGTAGGGGGATGACTCAGCCCCAGCATTTT. Translating it yields CASSLAGRGMTQPQHF.

The J gene is TRBJ2-5, the V gene TRBV13, with a weak D call TRBD1 (5 bases). CDR3 size: 16 residues. The germline V gene has CDR1 PRHDT and CDR2 FYEKMQ (reference sequence). The V gene lost 1 base and the J gene lost 4 bases, with 16 bases spanning the gap. The CDR3 spells CASSLEAGRSRETQYF. CDR3 sequence (DNA): TGTGCCAGCAGCTTAGAGGCAGGGCGGTCTCGAGAGACCCAGTACTTC.